Listed below are T cell receptor beta chains from one sample, sequenced in a study of early T cells in non-severe SARS-CoV-2 infection. TCRdb fed the 5' RACE reads into MiXCR, producing one record per CDR3 protein. The table shows 97,000 or so distinct CDR3 sequences, with roughly 9.6% occurring only once. Here the sequenced sample was whole blood, taken at baseline. The receptors here all came from an adult who was a healthcare worker with PCR-confirmed SARS-CoV-2 infection or an uninfected control (not recorded which). Both conserved end residues are part of each CDR3. The D gene is left open where the match is weak. Clone size, where shown, is once, few, many, or a class for clones that have expanded.

clone_size: many; d_call: TRBD2; v_call: TRBV28; j_call: TRBJ2-1; cdr3_aa: CASSARGAYNEQFF; cdr3_nt: TGTGCCAGCAGTGCGCGGGGGGCCTACAATGAGCAGTTCTTC
clone_size: few; d_call: NA; v_call: TRBV2; j_call: TRBJ2-1; cdr3_aa: CASTNDGTSGQFF; cdr3_nt: TGTGCCAGCACTAATGACGGGACCTCCGGTCAGTTCTTC
clone_size: NA; d_call: TRBD2; v_call: TRBV2; j_call: TRBJ2-1; cdr3_aa: CASRASGRLYEQFF; cdr3_nt: TGTGCCAGCAGAGCTAGCGGTAGATTGTATGAGCAGTTCTTC
clone_size: few; d_call: NA; v_call: TRBV19; j_call: TRBJ2-2; cdr3_aa: CASRVLGGEAGELFF; cdr3_nt: TGTGCCAGTAGGGTTTTGGGCGGGGAGGCCGGGGAGCTGTTTTTT
clone_size: NA; d_call: TRBD2; v_call: TRBV7-3; j_call: TRBJ2-3; cdr3_aa: CASSLNGGRATDTQYF; cdr3_nt: TGTGCCAGCAGCTTAAATGGCGGGAGGGCCACAGATACGCAGTATTTT
clone_size: NA; d_call: TRBD2; v_call: TRBV2; j_call: TRBJ2-5; cdr3_aa: CASSGEAGGEAETQYF; cdr3_nt: TGTGCCAGCAGTGGTGAAGCGGGAGGAGAGGCAGAGACCCAGTACTTC
clone_size: many; d_call: TRBD2; v_call: TRBV5-6; j_call: TRBJ2-1; cdr3_aa: CASTRTSVGEQFF; cdr3_nt: TGTGCCAGCACCCGGACTAGCGTCGGAGAGCAGTTCTTC
clone_size: few; d_call: NA; v_call: TRBV27; j_call: TRBJ2-7; cdr3_aa: CASSSISRGVYEQYF; cdr3_nt: TGTGCCAGCTCTTCGATTAGCCGGGGAGTATACGAGCAGTACTTC
clone_size: few; d_call: NA; v_call: TRBV5-8; j_call: TRBJ2-4; cdr3_aa: CASSLLPRGTKNIQYF; cdr3_nt: TGTGCCAGCAGCTTGCTGCCCAGGGGAACCAAAAACATTCAGTACTTC
clone_size: few; d_call: NA; v_call: TRBV12-3/TRBV12-4; j_call: TRBJ2-7; cdr3_aa: CASSFFSGDYEQYF; cdr3_nt: TGTGCCAGCAGTTTCTTCTCAGGGGACTACGAGCAGTACTTC
clone_size: NA; d_call: NA; v_call: TRBV5-4; j_call: TRBJ2-5; cdr3_aa: CASSAAGYEETQYF; cdr3_nt: TGTGCCAGCAGCGCGGCAGGGTATGAAGAGACCCAGTACTTC
clone_size: NA; d_call: NA; v_call: TRBV20-1; j_call: TRBJ2-5; cdr3_aa: CSAGSADKETQYF; cdr3_nt: TGCAGTGCGGGGTCAGCGGATAAAGAGACCCAGTACTTC
clone_size: many; d_call: NA; v_call: TRBV7-3; j_call: TRBJ1-1; cdr3_aa: CASSFSMNTEAFF; cdr3_nt: TGTGCCAGCAGCTTTTCCATGAACACTGAAGCTTTCTTT
clone_size: few; d_call: NA; v_call: TRBV6-1; j_call: TRBJ2-3; cdr3_aa: CASSEALVGDTQYF; cdr3_nt: TGTGCCAGCAGTGAAGCGCTTGTGGGAGATACGCAGTATTTT
clone_size: many; d_call: NA; v_call: TRBV20-1; j_call: TRBJ2-7; cdr3_aa: CSASRAGEQYF; cdr3_nt: TGCAGTGCTAGCCGGGCCGGAGAGCAGTACTTC
clone_size: many; d_call: NA; v_call: TRBV3-1; j_call: TRBJ2-7; cdr3_aa: CASSQTPLPYEQYF; cdr3_nt: TGTGCCAGCAGCCAAACCCCCTTGCCCTACGAGCAGTACTTC
clone_size: many; d_call: NA; v_call: TRBV12-3/TRBV12-4; j_call: TRBJ2-3; cdr3_aa: CASNLPGTDTQYF; cdr3_nt: TGTGCCAGCAACCTCCCGGGCACAGATACGCAGTATTTT
clone_size: many; d_call: NA; v_call: TRBV18; j_call: TRBJ2-7; cdr3_aa: CASSPQKETSSYEQYF; cdr3_nt: TGTGCCAGCTCACCACAAAAGGAGACTAGCTCCTACGAGCAGTACTTC
clone_size: few; d_call: NA; v_call: TRBV18; j_call: TRBJ1-1; cdr3_aa: CASSQPGTRVAEAFF; cdr3_nt: TGTGCCAGCTCACAACCCGGGACACGGGTCGCTGAAGCTTTCTTT
clone_size: many; d_call: TRBD1; v_call: TRBV6-1; j_call: TRBJ1-5; cdr3_aa: CASSQDRAQPQHF; cdr3_nt: TGTGCCAGCAGCCAGGACAGGGCTCAGCCCCAGCATTTT
clone_size: few; d_call: NA; v_call: TRBV12-3/TRBV12-4; j_call: TRBJ2-5; cdr3_aa: CASSPLGAQTQYF; cdr3_nt: TGTGCCAGCAGTCCACTGGGAGCGCAGACCCAGTACTTC
clone_size: many; d_call: NA; v_call: TRBV2; j_call: TRBJ1-2; cdr3_aa: CASTSGLGEGTYGYTF; cdr3_nt: TGTGCCAGCACCTCCGGATTAGGAGAAGGAACCTATGGCTACACCTTC
clone_size: many; d_call: TRBD2; v_call: TRBV7-8; j_call: TRBJ2-7; cdr3_aa: CASLRGTSGYEQYF; cdr3_nt: TGTGCCAGCCTGCGGGGGACTAGCGGGTACGAGCAGTACTTC